The 10 T cell receptor beta chains given below trace back to one sample, sequenced in a study of neoadjuvant nivolumab and ipilimumab in lung cancer. Assay: immunoSEQ multiplex PCR; the TCRdb copy retains only in-frame clones and omits some. Of roughly 8,700 clones listed, 77% are singletons. Sample: tumor tissue, taken after neoadjuvant nivolumab, alone or with ipilimumab, at or shortly before surgery. Every receptor here comes from an adult with non-small cell lung cancer.

The chain joins TRBV29-1 to TRBJ2-7; 8 bases map to TRBD1. Germline V CDR1 and CDR2: SQVTM, ANQGSEA. This CDR3 spans 16 amino acids. Losses at the gene ends were 0 bases for V and 2 bases for J; bases not matched to a gene: 9. The CDR3 reads CSVEDGADRDPYEQYF. CDR3 in DNA: TGCAGCGTTGAAGATGGGGCGGACAGGGATCCCTACGAGCAGTACTTC.

V and J are TRBV5-1 and TRBJ2-7, with D unresolved. This CDR3 comprises 13 residues. Trimming removed 2 bases from V and 2 bases from J, with 8 bases in between. Germline CDR1 is SGHRS and CDR2 is YFSETQ. In nucleotides, the CDR3 is TGCGCCAGCAGCTTTGCGTTTCCCTACGAGCAGTACTTC. This sequence encodes CASSFAFPYEQYF. Filled out from reference TRBV5-1 and TRBJ2-7, the complete variable domain reads KAGVTQTPRYLIKTRGQQVTLSCSPISGHRSVSWYQQTPGQGLQFLFEYFSETQRNKGNFPGRFSGRQFSNSRSEMNVSTLELGDSALYLCASSFAFPYEQYFGPGTRLTVT.

The chain joins TRBV7-9 to TRBJ1-1; D not certain. CDR3 length: 13 amino acids. The germline V and J ends were trimmed by 0 bases and 1 base, with 3 bases remaining between them. Germline CDR1 and CDR2: SEHNR and FQNEAQ (reference sequence). In DNA, the CDR3 is TGTGCCAGCAGCTTAGCAACGAACACTGAAGCTTTCTTT. Its translation is CASSLATNTEAFF. The full variable domain, in which reference TRBV7-9 and TRBJ1-1 provide the parts outside the CDR3, is DTGVSQNPRHKITKRGQNVTFRCDPISEHNRLYWYRQTLGQGPEFLTYFQNEAQLEKSRLLSDRFSAERPKGSFSTLEIQRTEQGDSAMYLCASSLATNTEAFFGQGTRLTVV.

The V and J genes are TRBV19 and TRBJ2-1, with D maybe TRBD2 (7 bases). The CDR3 sequence is 12 residues long. The V end lost 6 bases, the J end lost 12 bases, and 15 bases lay between the germline ends. The V gene's germline CDR1 is LNHDA and CDR2 SQIVND (reference sequence). The CDR3 loop is CASSATGGRQFF. CDR3 coding DNA: TGTGCCAGTAGCGCGACCGGGGGGCGGCAGTTCTTC.

This clone was counted a few times. This chain connects TRBV6-5 to TRBJ2-5, with D hard to call. The CDR3 totals 15 residues. Trimming took off 5 bases at V and 1 base at J, with 14 bases between the two ends. Germline CDR1 is MNHEY and CDR2 is SVGAGI. The CDR3 nucleotides are TGTGCCAGCAGTATAGTATCCGGATTCCAAGAGACCCAGTACTTC. Translation: CASSIVSGFQETQYF.

This clone was counted only a few times. The chain combines TRBV11-3 with TRBJ2-1; D might be TRBD1 or TRBD2, each matching 6 bases. The CDR3 is 16 residues long. Germline CDR1 reads SGHNT; CDR2 reads YENEEA. Trimming cost V 3 bases and J 8 bases, with 20 bases left between them. The CDR3 here is CASSLRGGNSGYEQFF. The CDR3 nucleotides are TGTGCCAGCAGCTTGAGAGGGGGTAACAGCGGGTATGAGCAGTTCTTC.

The gene calls are TRBV19 and TRBJ2-7, with D unclear. The CDR3 sequence is 15 residues long. Per the germline V gene, CDR1 is LNHDA and CDR2 is SQIVND (reference sequence). The V and J ends lost 3 bases and 1 base respectively, with 13 bases between them. The CDR3 is CASSIASHPSYEQYF. The CDR3, as DNA: TGTGCCAGTAGTATTGCCAGCCATCCTTCCTACGAGCAGTACTTC.

V is TRBV7-2 and J is TRBJ2-7, with 9 bases lining up with TRBD1. Germline V gives CDR1 SGHTA, CDR2 FQGNSA. With 5 bases clipped from V and 1 base from J, the junction kept 6 bases outside the gene matches. The length of the CDR3 is 15 residues. CDR3 nucleotide sequence: TGTGCCAGCAGCGTTGGACAGGGGATTTCCTACGAGCAGTACTTC. Translation: CASSVGQGISYEQYF. Combining the CDR3 with reference TRBV7-2 and TRBJ2-7 gives the whole variable domain GAGVSQSPSNKVTEKGKDVELRCDPISGHTALYWYRQSLGQGLEFLIYFQGNSAPDKSGLPSDRFSAERTGGSVSTLTIQRTQQEDSAVYLCASSVGQGISYEQYFGPGTRLTVT.

This chain joins TRBV18 and TRBJ1-5; 8 nucleotides align to TRBD1. The V and J ends lost 4 bases and 9 bases, in that order; junction bases with no gene match: 11. Looked up from germline, CDR1 is KGHSH and CDR2 is LQKENI. CDR3 length: 15 amino acids. CDR3 residues: CASSQDRDGGTPQHF. DNA for the CDR3: TGTGCCAGCTCACAGGACAGGGACGGGGGCACGCCCCAGCATTTT.

This chain's CDR3 is CASSVGTSGKTDTQYF. The DNA of the CDR3 is TGTGCCAGCAGCGTAGGGACTAGCGGGAAGACAGATACGCAGTATTTT. V and J are TRBV11-3 and TRBJ2-3; TRBD2 agrees at 13 bases. This CDR3 region has 16 residues. The trim removed 5 bases at V and 3 bases at J, leaving 5 bases unmatched. Germline assignment: CDR1 SGHNT and CDR2 YENEEA.